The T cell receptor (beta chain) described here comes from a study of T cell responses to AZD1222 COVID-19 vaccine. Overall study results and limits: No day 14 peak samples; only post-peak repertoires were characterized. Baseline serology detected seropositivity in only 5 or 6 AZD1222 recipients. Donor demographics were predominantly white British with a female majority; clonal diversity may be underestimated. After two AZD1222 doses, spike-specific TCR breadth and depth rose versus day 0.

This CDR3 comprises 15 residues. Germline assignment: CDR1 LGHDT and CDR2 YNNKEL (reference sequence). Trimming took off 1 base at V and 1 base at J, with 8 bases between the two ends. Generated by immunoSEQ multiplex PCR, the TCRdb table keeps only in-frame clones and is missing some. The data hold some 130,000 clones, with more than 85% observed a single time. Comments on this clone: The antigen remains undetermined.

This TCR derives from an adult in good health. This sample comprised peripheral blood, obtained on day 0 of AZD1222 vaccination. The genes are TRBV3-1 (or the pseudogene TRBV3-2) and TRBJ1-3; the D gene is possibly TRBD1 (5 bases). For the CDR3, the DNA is TGTGCCAGCAGCCAAGGTGGGGGTTCTGGAAACACCATATATTTT. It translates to CASSQGGGSGNTIYF.